What follows describes a single TCR beta chain. Its antigen is currently unknown. PCR used 60 Vbeta primers and 13 Jbeta primers. In the original workflow: The count from a later analysis was 60 million to 85 million unique TCR beta chains, 9.5 million to 13 million of them shared. Clones were read by immunoSEQ multiplex PCR, and TCRdb kept only the in-frame ones, dropping some. The V and J calls and clone size are taken from that table; D and trimming were inferred from the DNA. The table lists about 140,000 clones, roughly 65% of them singletons. The V gene's germline CDR1 is KGHSH and CDR2 LQKENI. The CDR3 runs 15 residues. Trimming pared 4 bases from V and 0 bases from J, leaving 11 bases between. The data were taken from a study of cytomegalovirus exposure and HLA in healthy donors. Overall study results and limits: As immune exposure information, only CMV serostatus was available. TCR beta V segments were, for the most part, productive about 87% or about 30% of the time in an earlier analysis.

The sample was PBMCs. This chain links TRBV18 with TRBJ2-3; tentative D call: TRBD2 (6 bases). The TCR comes from a young woman in good health and CMV-seronegative. CDR3 in amino acids: CASSLLAPSTDTQYF. CDR3 coding DNA: TGTGCCAGCTCACTACTAGCACCTAGCACAGATACGCAGTATTTT.